The 25 T cell receptor beta chains below come from one sample, sequenced in a study of blood T cell repertoires in COVID-19. Clones were read by immunoSEQ multiplex PCR, and TCRdb kept only the in-frame ones, dropping some. The sample has fewer than 600,000 clones; roughly 90% are singletons. Sequenced sample: PBMCs or T cells enriched from blood (not recorded which). These receptors all come from a woman aged 40 to 50 who had recovered from COVID-19.

The chain joins TRBV4-3 to TRBJ1-6, with 9 bases identical to TRBD1. Trimming at V came to 1 base and at J to 9 bases, leaving 7 bases not matched to a gene. CDR1 is LGHNA and CDR2 is YSLEER in the germline V gene. This CDR3 contains 16 residues. CDR3 loop: CASSQGRDRAPSPLHF. The CDR3 region has the DNA TGCGCCAGCAGCCAAGGCCGGGACAGGGCCCCTTCACCCCTCCACTTT.

This CDR3 reads CASTWVGRGISEKLFF. CDR3 nucleotide sequence: TGTGCCAGCACATGGGTAGGCCGAGGGATTAGTGAAAAACTGTTTTTT. The V and J genes are TRBV2 and TRBJ1-4; D remains ambiguous. The germline gives CDR1 SNHLY, CDR2 FYNNEI. V lost 7 bases and J 7 bases, leaving 22 bases between the germline ends. This CDR3 has 16 residues.

The CDR3 loop is CASSLLGSGSYNEQFF. For the CDR3, the DNA is TGCGCCAGCAGCCTACTGGGCTCAGGCTCCTACAATGAGCAGTTCTTC. The rearrangement joins TRBV4-1 to TRBJ2-1; D not certain. Germline V gene lookup returns CDR1 MGHRA and CDR2 YSYEKL. V lost 4 bases, J lost 0 bases, and 13 bases lay in between. CDR3 length: 16 residues.

This chain links TRBV7-9 with TRBJ1-3; D may be TRBD1 (5 bases). Looked up from germline, CDR1 is SEHNR and CDR2 is FQNEAQ (reference sequence). The CDR3 sequence is 15 residues long. Trimming removed 5 bases at V and 3 bases at J, with 14 bases between. The CDR3 reads CASSPSGGLGNTIYF. As DNA, the CDR3 is TGTGCCAGCAGCCCTAGTGGGGGACTTGGAAACACCATATATTTT.

The gene calls are TRBV13 and TRBJ2-1, with 8 bases fitting TRBD2. There are 16 residues in the CDR3. The V gene's germline CDR1 is PRHDT and CDR2 FYEKMQ (reference sequence). V was pared by 2 bases and J by 2 bases, with 5 bases of the junction left unmatched. The CDR3 coding sequence is TGTGCCAGCAGCTTATATAGTAGCGGGGCCTACAATGAGCAGTTCTTC. Its translation is CASSLYSSGAYNEQFF.

The genes are TRBV5-4 and TRBJ2-7, with D possibly being TRBD2 (5 bases). V lost 1 base, J lost 0 bases, and 11 bases lay in between. The germline CDR1 and CDR2 sequences are SGHNT and YYREEE (reference sequence). The CDR3 loop spans 15 amino acids. CDR3 sequence (DNA): TGTGCCAGCAGCTTGAACAGCGGATCCTCCTACGAGCAGTACTTC. Its translation: CASSLNSGSSYEQYF.

This clone has a handful of counts. Within the sample, other DNA sequences also encode this same CDR3. This chain links TRBV12-3 or TRBV12-4 with TRBJ1-1, with a weak D call TRBD1 (5 bases). This CDR3 has 13 amino acids. Trimming pared 2 bases from V and 1 base from J, leaving 5 bases between. For the CDR3, the DNA is TGTGCCAGCAGTTTACAGGGGAACACTGAAGCTTTCTTT. Its protein product is CASSLQGNTEAFF.

The rearrangement links TRBV25-1 to TRBJ2-3; 9 nucleotides match TRBD2. CDR1 and CDR2 from the germline V gene are MGHDK and SYGVNS. The V segment lost 4 bases and the J segment 15 bases; nucleotides outside the gene matches: 8. CDR3 size: 12 residues. CDR3 sequence: CASSAGTSPFYF. The CDR3 DNA reads TGTGCCAGCAGTGCGGGGACTAGCCCGTTCTATTTT.

V usage is TRBV23-1 and J usage is TRBJ2-1, with 10 nucleotides matching TRBD2. TRBV23-1 is labeled an ORF, and its function is uncertain. V was clipped by 2 bases and J by 9 bases; unmatched bases: 7. The CDR3 covers 15 residues. The DNA of the CDR3 is TGCGCCAGCAGTCAAGCCGCTAGCGGGAGATGTGAGCAGTTCTTC. This translates into CASSQAASGRCEQFF.

The chain recombines TRBV6-2 or TRBV6-3 with TRBJ1-5; 9 bases line up with TRBD1. There are 17 residues in the CDR3. Per germline, CDR1 MNHEY and CDR2 SVGEGT. V dropped 5 bases and J dropped 2; count of bases not matched to a gene: 10. For the CDR3, the DNA is TGTGCCAGCAGTATCCGGACAGGGGAGGTACGCAATCAGCCCCAGCATTTT. Translation gives CASSIRTGEVRNQPQHF.

The V and J genes are TRBV24-1 and TRBJ2-1; 7 nucleotides line up with TRBD2. Losses at the gene ends were 3 bases for V and 2 bases for J; bases not matched to a gene: 3. Germline V gene data show CDR1 as KGHDR and CDR2 as SFDVKD. The CDR3 loop spans 15 amino acids. CDR3 in DNA: TGTGCCACCAGTGATCCCAGCGGGACCTACAATGAGCAGTTCTTC. This encodes CATSDPSGTYNEQFF.

The rearrangement links TRBV27 to TRBJ2-7; no clear D gene. V shed 2 bases and J shed 1 base, with 6 bases lying between them. The CDR3 extends over 13 amino acids. Germline-derived CDR1 and CDR2 are MNHEY and SMNVEV (reference sequence). The CDR3 protein is CASSLRVSYEQYF. The CDR3 bases are TGTGCCAGCAGTTTACGGGTTTCCTACGAGCAGTACTTC.

This clone was observed a single time. The chain employs TRBV7-2 and TRBJ2-4; 7 bases align to TRBD2. CDR3 length equals 18 residues. V dropped 4 bases and J dropped 2; count of bases not matched to a gene: 14. Germline V gives CDR1 SGHTA, CDR2 FQGNSA. CDR3 residues: CASSSIPSGAVTKNIQYF. The CDR3 DNA reads TGTGCCAGCAGCTCTATCCCCAGCGGGGCAGTAACCAAAAACATTCAGTACTTC.

This clone has just one count. The chain links TRBV5-1 to TRBJ2-3; no reliable D call. Trimming stripped 2 bases from V and 3 bases from J, with 10 bases between. Germline-derived CDR1 and CDR2 are SGHRS and YFSETQ. This CDR3 has 14 amino acids. The CDR3 DNA reads as TGCGCCAGCAGCTTTTCATCTAGAACAGATACGCAGTATTTT. Protein product: CASSFSSRTDTQYF.

This clone was detected only once. The chain joins TRBV3-1 (or the pseudogene TRBV3-2) to TRBJ1-1; 7 bases fit TRBD1. Germline assignment: CDR1 LGHDT and CDR2 YNNKEL (reference sequence). Trimming took 0 bases from V and 5 from J; bases not matched to a gene: 3. The CDR3 covers 14 residues. The CDR3 DNA follows: TGTGCCAGCAGCCAAGAACACAGGGGAACTGAAGCTTTCTTT. Protein: CASSQEHRGTEAFF.

The rearrangement joins TRBV7-8 to TRBJ2-7; 7 bases agree with TRBD1. J gave up 11 bases and V 4 bases, and 11 bases lay outside the gene matches. CDR3 length equals 13 residues. Germline V CDR1 and CDR2: SGHVS, FQNEAQ. The CDR3 DNA reads TGTGCCAGCAGCTCCAGCCCGGGACAGCGCAAGTACTTC. This codes for CASSSSPGQRKYF.

The V and J genes are TRBV5-1 and TRBJ1-3; D remains unclear. Germline V gives CDR1 SGHRS, CDR2 YFSETQ. This CDR3 is 14 amino acids long. V gave up 4 bases and J gave up 0 bases, with 8 bases separating them. The CDR3 region has the DNA TGCGCCAGCAGCCCCCCGTCCTCTGGAAACACCATATATTTT. Encoded protein: CASSPPSSGNTIYF.

This clone turned up a few times. The chain employs TRBV6-1 and TRBJ2-2, with D perhaps matching TRBD2 (5 bases). The CDR3 covers 15 residues. Germline CDR1 is MNHNS and CDR2 is SASEGT. V lost 2 bases, J lost 2 bases, and 9 bases lay in between. The CDR3 reads CASSEFRGNTGELFF. CDR3 sequence (DNA): TGTGCCAGCAGTGAATTTCGGGGAAACACCGGGGAGCTGTTTTTT.

The chain joins TRBV30 to TRBJ2-7; possibly TRBD1 for D (5 bases). Germline V gene sequence: CDR1 GTSNPN, CDR2 SVGIG (reference sequence). The CDR3 runs to 14 residues. V was shortened by 2 bases and J by 4 bases, with 15 bases between the two germline ends. As DNA, the CDR3 is TGTGCCTGGAGTATGAAGCAGGGTCGGTACGAGCAGTACTTC. This translates into CAWSMKQGRYEQYF.

This chain connects TRBV19 to TRBJ2-3, with a possible D match to TRBD2 (5 bases). Germline CDR1 LNHDA, CDR2 SQIVND (reference sequence). V gave up 8 bases and J gave up 1 base, with 16 bases separating them. The CDR3 consists of 15 residues. The CDR3 here is CASGEKARGTDTQYF. DNA of the CDR3: TGTGCCAGTGGGGAGAAGGCGCGGGGCACAGATACGCAGTATTTT.

The chain is built from TRBV29-1 and TRBJ2-1; 16 bases agree with TRBD2. CDR3 length: 17 amino acids. V shed 5 bases and J 7 bases; nucleotides not matched to a gene: 11. From germline, CDR1 is SQVTM and CDR2 ANQGSEA. The CDR3 coding sequence is TGCAGCGTTACCGGGACTAGCGGGAGGGCGCTTTCAAATGAGCAGTTCTTC. Translating gives CSVTGTSGRALSNEQFF.

The gene calls are TRBV3-1 (or the pseudogene TRBV3-2) and TRBJ2-7; a possible D gene is TRBD1 (6 bases). V dropped 6 bases and J dropped 4 bases, with 10 bases sitting between them. In germline, CDR1 is LGHDT, CDR2 YNNKEL (reference sequence). This CDR3 has 12 residues. For the CDR3, the DNA is TGTGCCAGCAGACAGACAGGTTACGAGCAGTACTTC. Its protein product is CASRQTGYEQYF.

This rearrangement joins TRBV23-1 to TRBJ2-7; 7 nucleotides agree with TRBD1. TRBV23-1 is an open reading frame, and its role is uncertain. This CDR3 has 17 residues. Germline trimming cut 0 bases from V and 2 bases from J; bases unmatched to any gene: 10. The CDR3 nucleotides are TGCGCCAGCAGTCAATCCGCCCTAAGGGGGCTAGCCTACGAGCAGTACTTC. As protein: CASSQSALRGLAYEQYF.

The CDR3 region is CASSLRIRDINSGANVLTF. As DNA, the CDR3 is TGTGCCAGCAGCTTAAGAATTCGGGACATCAACTCTGGGGCCAACGTCCTGACTTTC. The chain links TRBV7-9 to TRBJ2-6, with a weak D call TRBD1 (6 bases). Trimming cost V 2 bases and J 0 bases, with 17 bases left between them. Germline V lookup: CDR1 SEHNR, CDR2 FQNEAQ (reference sequence). The CDR3 runs 19 residues. The complete variable domain, with remaining parts taken from reference TRBV7-9 and TRBJ2-6, reads DTGVSQNPRHKITKRGQNVTFRCDPISEHNRLYWYRQTLGQGPEFLTYFQNEAQLEKSRLLSDRFSAERPKGSFSTLEIQRTEQGDSAMYLCASSLRIRDINSGANVLTFGAGSRLTVL.

The chain carries TRBV5-5 and TRBJ2-1; 9 positions agree with TRBD2. Germline V lookup: CDR1 SGHKS, CDR2 YYEKEE (reference sequence). The CDR3 is made up of 15 amino acids. V gave up 0 bases and J gave up 8 bases; unmatched junction bases: 6. In nucleotides, the CDR3 is TGTGCCAGCAGCTTGGCGGCTAGCGGGATCTATGAGCAGTTCTTC. This gives the protein CASSLAASGIYEQFF.